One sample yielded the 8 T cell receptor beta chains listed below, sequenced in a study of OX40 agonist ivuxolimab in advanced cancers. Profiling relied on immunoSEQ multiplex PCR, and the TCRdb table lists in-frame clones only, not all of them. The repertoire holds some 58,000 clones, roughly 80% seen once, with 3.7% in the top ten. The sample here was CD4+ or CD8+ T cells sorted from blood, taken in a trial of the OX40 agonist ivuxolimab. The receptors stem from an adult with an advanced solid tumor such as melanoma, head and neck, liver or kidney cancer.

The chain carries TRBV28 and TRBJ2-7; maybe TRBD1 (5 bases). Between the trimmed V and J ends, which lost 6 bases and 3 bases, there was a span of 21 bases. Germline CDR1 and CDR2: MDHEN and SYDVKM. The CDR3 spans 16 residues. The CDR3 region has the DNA TGTGCCAGCAGGCCTGGGCAGGTAGGGGTTGGCTACGAGCAGTACTTC. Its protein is CASRPGQVGVGYEQYF.

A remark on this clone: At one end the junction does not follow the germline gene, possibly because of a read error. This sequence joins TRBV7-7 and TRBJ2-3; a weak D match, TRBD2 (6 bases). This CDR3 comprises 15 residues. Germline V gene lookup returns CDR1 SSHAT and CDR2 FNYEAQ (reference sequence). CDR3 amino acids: CASSQDLLGGNTQYF. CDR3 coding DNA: TGTGCTAGCAGCCAGGATCTGCTGGGAGGAAATACGCAGTATTTT. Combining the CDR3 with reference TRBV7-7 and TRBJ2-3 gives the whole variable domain GAGVSQSPRYKVTKRGQDVTLRCDPISSHATLYWYQQALGQGPEFLTYFNYEAQPDKSGLPSDRFSAERPEGSISTLTIQRTEQRDSAMYRCASSQDLLGGNTQYFGPGTRLTVL.

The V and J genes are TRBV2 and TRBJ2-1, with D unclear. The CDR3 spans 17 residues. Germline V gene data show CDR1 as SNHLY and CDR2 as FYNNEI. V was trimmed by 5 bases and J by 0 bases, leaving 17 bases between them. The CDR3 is CASSTSRRTGSYNEQFF. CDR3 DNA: TGTGCCAGCAGTACCTCTCGCCGGACGGGCTCCTACAATGAGCAGTTCTTC.

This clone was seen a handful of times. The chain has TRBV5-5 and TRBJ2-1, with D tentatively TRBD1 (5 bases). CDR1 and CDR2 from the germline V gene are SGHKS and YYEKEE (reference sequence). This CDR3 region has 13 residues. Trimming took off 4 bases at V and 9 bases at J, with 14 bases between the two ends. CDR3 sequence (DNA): TGTGCCAGCAGCATTATACAGGCAGGTGAGCAGTTCTTC. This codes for CASSIIQAGEQFF. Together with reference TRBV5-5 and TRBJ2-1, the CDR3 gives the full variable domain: DAGVTQSPTHLIKTRGQQVTLRCSPISGHKSVSWYQQVLGQGPQFIFQYYEKEERGRGNFPDRFSARQFPNYSSELNVNALLLGDSALYLCASSIIQAGEQFFGPGTRLTVL.

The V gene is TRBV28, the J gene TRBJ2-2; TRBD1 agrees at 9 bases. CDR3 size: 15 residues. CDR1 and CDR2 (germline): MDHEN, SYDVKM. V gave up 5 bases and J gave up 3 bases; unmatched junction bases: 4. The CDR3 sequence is CASSKGDRDTGELFF. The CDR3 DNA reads TGTGCCAGCAGTAAAGGGGACAGGGACACCGGGGAGCTGTTTTTT. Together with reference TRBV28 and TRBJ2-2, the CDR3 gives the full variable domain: DVKVTQSSRYLVKRTGEKVFLECVQDMDHENMFWYRQDPGLGLRLIYFSYDVKMKEKGDIPEGYSVSREKKERFSLILESASTNQTSMYLCASSKGDRDTGELFFGEGSRLTVL.

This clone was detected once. The CDR3 nucleotides are TGTGCCAGCAGTCCTCGACATAACACAGATACGCAGTATTTT. Translation: CASSPRHNTDTQYF. This chain links TRBV25-1 with TRBJ2-3; no definite D call. V dropped 5 bases and J dropped 2 bases, with 11 bases sitting between them. The germline V gene encodes CDR1 MGHDK and CDR2 SYGVNS. The CDR3 runs to 14 residues.

The CDR3 loop reads CASSLWGGSNEQFF. The CDR3 bases are TGCGCCAGCAGCTTGTGGGGCGGTTCCAATGAGCAGTTCTTC. The chain recombines TRBV5-1 with TRBJ2-1; D may be TRBD1 (5 bases). This CDR3 contains 14 residues. From germline, CDR1 is SGHRS and CDR2 YFSETQ. The ends were cut back, 1 base at V and 6 bases at J, with 11 bases in the middle.

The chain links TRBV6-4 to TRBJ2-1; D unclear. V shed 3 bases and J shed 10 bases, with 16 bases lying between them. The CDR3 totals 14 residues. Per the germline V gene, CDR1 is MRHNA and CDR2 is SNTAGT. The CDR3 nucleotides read TGTGCCAGCAGTGAATCACTGGACGCGTCCGAGCAGTTCTTC. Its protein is CASSESLDASEQFF.